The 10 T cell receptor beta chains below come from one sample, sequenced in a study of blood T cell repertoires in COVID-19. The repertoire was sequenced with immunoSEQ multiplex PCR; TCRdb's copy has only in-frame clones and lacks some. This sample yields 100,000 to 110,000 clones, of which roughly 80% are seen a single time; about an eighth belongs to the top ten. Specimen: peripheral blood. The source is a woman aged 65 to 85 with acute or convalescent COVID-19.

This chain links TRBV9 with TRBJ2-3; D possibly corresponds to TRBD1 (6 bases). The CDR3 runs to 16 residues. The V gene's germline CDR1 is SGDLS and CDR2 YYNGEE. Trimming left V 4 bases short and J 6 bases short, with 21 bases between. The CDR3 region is CASSPQGSTPVDTQYF. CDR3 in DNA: TGTGCCAGCAGCCCCCAGGGGAGTACCCCGGTCGATACGCAGTATTTT.

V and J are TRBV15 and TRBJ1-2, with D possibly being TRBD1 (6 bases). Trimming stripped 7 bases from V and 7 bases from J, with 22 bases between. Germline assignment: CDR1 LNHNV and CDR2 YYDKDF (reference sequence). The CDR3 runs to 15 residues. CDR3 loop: CATTSRTGGLGGYTF. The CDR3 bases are TGTGCCACCACCTCCCGTACGGGGGGCTTAGGTGGCTACACCTTC. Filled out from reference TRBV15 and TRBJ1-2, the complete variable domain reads DAMVIQNPRYQVTQFGKPVTLSCSQTLNHNVMYWYQQKSSQAPKLLFHYYDKDFNNEADTPDNFQSRRPNTSFCFLDIRSPGLGDTAMYLCATTSRTGGLGGYTFGSGTRLTVV.

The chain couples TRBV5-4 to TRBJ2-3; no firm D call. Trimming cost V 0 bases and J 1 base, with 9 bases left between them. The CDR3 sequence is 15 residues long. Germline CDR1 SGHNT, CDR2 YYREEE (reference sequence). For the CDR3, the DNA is TGTGCCAGCAGCTTGGGGCCAACCGGCACAGATACGCAGTATTTT. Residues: CASSLGPTGTDTQYF.

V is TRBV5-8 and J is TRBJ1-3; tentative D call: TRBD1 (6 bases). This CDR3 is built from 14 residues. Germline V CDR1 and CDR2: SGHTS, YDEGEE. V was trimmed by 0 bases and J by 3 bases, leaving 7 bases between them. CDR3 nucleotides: TGTGCCAGCAGCTTGGCAGGGGTTGGAAACACCATATATTTT. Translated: CASSLAGVGNTIYF.

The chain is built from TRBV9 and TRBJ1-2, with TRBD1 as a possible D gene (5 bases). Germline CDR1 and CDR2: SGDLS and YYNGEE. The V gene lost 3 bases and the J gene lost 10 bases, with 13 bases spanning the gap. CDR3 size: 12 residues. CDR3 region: CASSEPSRAYTF. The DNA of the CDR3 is TGTGCCAGCAGCGAGCCGTCCAGGGCCTACACCTTC.

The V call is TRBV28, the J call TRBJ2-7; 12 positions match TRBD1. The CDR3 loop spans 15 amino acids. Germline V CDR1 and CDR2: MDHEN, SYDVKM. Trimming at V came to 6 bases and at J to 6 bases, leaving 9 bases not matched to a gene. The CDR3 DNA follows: TGTGCCAGCAGAGGCCGGGACAGGGGGCTTCGCGAGCAGTACGTC. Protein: CASRGRDRGLREQYV.

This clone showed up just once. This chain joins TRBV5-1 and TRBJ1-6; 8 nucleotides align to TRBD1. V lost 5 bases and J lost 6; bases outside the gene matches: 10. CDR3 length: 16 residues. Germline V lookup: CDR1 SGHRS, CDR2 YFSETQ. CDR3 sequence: CASRGAGGAGNSPLHF. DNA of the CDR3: TGCGCCAGCAGGGGCGCAGGGGGCGCGGGTAATTCACCCCTCCACTTT.

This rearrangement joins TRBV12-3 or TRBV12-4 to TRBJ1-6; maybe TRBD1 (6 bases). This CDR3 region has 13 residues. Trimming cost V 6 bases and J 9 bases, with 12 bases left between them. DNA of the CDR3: TGTGCCAGCAGATACAGGGAGAGTTCACCCCTCCACTTT. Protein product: CASRYRESSPLHF.

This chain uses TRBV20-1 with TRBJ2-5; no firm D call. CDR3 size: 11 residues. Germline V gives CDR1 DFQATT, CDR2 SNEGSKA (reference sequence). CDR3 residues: CSLTPQETQYF. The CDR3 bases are TGCAGCTTGACACCCCAAGAGACCCAGTACTTC.

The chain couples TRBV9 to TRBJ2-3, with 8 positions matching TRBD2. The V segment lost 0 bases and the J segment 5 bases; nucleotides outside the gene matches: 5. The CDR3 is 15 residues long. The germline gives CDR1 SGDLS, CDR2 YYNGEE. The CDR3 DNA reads TGTGCCAGCAGCGTAGACGGGGGGGCGATAGATACGCAGTATTTT. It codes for CASSVDGGAIDTQYF.